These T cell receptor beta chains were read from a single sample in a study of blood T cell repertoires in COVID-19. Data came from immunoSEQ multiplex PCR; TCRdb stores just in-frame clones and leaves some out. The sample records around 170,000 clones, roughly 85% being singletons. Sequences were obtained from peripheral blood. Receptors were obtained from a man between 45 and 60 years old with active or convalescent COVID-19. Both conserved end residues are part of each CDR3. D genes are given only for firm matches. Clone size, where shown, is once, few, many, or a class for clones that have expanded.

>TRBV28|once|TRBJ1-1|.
TGTGCCAGTTTGAGGGGGACATACAACACTGAAGCTTTCTTT
CASLRGTYNTEAFF
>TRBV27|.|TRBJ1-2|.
TGTGCCAGCAGTCCCCGGACAGACGACGGCTATGGCTACACCTTC
CASSPRTDDGYGYTF
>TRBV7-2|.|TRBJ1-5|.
TGTGCCAGCAGCTTATCGGGGGGTGGGCAGGGCCATAATCAGCCCCAGCATTTT
CASSLSGGGQGHNQPQHF
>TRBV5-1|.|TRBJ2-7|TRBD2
TGCGCCACCAACACCGGGACTAGCGGGGAGATGCAGTACTTC
CATNTGTSGEMQYF
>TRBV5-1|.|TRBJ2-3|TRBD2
TGCGCCAGCAGGGGGGGGGATACGCAGTATTTT
CASRGGDTQYF
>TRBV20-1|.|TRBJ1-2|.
TGCAGTGCTAGTGACGGGAATGGCTACACCTTC
CSASDGNGYTF
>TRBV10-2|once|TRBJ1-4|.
TGCGCCAGCAGCATGAGCAGGGGCAGAACAACTAATGAAAAACTGTTTTTT
CASSMSRGRTTNEKLFF
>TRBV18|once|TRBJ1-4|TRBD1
TGTGCCAGCACCTCGGGACAGGGATATGAAAAACTGTTTTTT
CASTSGQGYEKLFF
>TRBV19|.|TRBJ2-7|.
TGTGCCAGTACCCAAGCGGGTGAGGGCTACGAGCAGTACTTC
CASTQAGEGYEQYF
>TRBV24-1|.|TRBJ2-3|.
TGTGCCACCAGTGACAGAACCAACGAGGGAACAGATACGCAGTATTTT
CATSDRTNEGTDTQYF
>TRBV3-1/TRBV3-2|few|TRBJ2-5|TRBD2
TGTGCCAGCAGCCAAGGATCTAGCGGGGAGTACTTC
CASSQGSSGEYF
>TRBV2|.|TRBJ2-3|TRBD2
TGTGCCAGCAAGTGGAGCGGGGGTGGTGCAGATACGCAGTATTTT
CASKWSGGGADTQYF
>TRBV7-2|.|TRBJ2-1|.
TGTGCCAGCAGCCCCACCGGGGACAATGAGCAGTTCTTC
CASSPTGDNEQFF
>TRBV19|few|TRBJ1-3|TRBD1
TGTGCCAGTAGTCCTTGGGGGACAGGGGGCTTGGTCACCATATATTTT
CASSPWGTGGLVTIYF
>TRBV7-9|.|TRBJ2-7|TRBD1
TGTGCCAGCAGCTCAAAAGCCCGGGACAGGGGTTACGAGCAGTACTTC
CASSSKARDRGYEQYF
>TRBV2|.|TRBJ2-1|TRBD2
TGTGCCAGCGGCTCCGGGACTAGCGGGAAAAATGAGCAGTTCTTC
CASGSGTSGKNEQFF
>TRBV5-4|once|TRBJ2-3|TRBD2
TGTGCCAGCAGCTTGGGAGCTAGCGGGCCCCGGGATACGCAGTATTTT
CASSLGASGPRDTQYF
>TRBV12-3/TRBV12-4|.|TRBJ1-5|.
TGTGCCAGTAAAGGGGAGGGCAATCAGCCCCAGCATTTT
CASKGEGNQPQHF
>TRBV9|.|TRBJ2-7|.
TGTGCCAGCAGCGTAGAAGGTAGGTGGAGCTACGAGCAGTACTTC
CASSVEGRWSYEQYF
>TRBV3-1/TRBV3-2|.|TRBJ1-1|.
TGTGCCAGCAGCCACCTCAGGAACACTGAAGCTTTCTTT
CASSHLRNTEAFF
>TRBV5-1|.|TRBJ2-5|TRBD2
TGCGCCAGCAGCGCCCAGGCGGGGGGGTCGGAGACCCAGTACTTC
CASSAQAGGSETQYF
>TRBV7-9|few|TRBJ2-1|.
TGTGCCAGCAGCTCCCGACAGGCATACAATGAGCAGTTCTTC
CASSSRQAYNEQFF
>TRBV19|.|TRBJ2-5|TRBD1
TGTGCCAGTAGTATTCAGGGGGAAGGAGAGACCCAGTACTTC
CASSIQGEGETQYF
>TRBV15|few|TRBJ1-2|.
TGTGCCACCAGCAGAGATCGCGCGCAGGGCTATGGCTACACCTTC
CATSRDRAQGYGYTF
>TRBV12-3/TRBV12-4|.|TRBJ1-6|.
TGTGCCAGCAGTTTAGGGAGGGCTTCACCCCTCCACTTT
CASSLGRASPLHF
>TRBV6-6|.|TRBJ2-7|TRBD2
TGTGCCAGCAGTTACTCGGAGACTAGCGGATACGAGCAGTACTTC
CASSYSETSGYEQYF
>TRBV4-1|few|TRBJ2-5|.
TGCGCCAGCAGCCAAGAAGGGGGCGGGGGGCTACAAGAGACCCAGTACTTC
CASSQEGGGGLQETQYF
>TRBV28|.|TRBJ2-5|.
TGTGCCAGCAGGCAGGGCCAAGAGATTTGGTACTTC
CASRQGQEIWYF
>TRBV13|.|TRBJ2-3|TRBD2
TGTGCCAGCAGCTTCAGGACTAGCAACACAGATACGCAGTATTTT
CASSFRTSNTDTQYF
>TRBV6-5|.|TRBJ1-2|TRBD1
TGTGCCAGCTACAGACAGGGGGCAGGCTATGGCTACACCTTC
CASYRQGAGYGYTF
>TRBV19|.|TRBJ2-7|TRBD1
TGTGCCAGTAGAGTTTCGGGACAGGGGGTCTACGAGCAGTACTTC
CASRVSGQGVYEQYF
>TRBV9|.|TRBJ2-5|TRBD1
TGTGCCAGCAGCCTCCTGTCCGGGACAGGTCATCAAGAGACCCAGTACTTC
CASSLLSGTGHQETQYF
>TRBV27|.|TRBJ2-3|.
TGTGCCAGCAGCCGACAGACTCCTGGGGGCACAGATACGCAGTATTTT
CASSRQTPGGTDTQYF
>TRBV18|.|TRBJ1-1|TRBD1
TGTGCCAGCCCGTCGACAGGGGGCAGTGAAGCTTTCTTT
CASPSTGGSEAFF
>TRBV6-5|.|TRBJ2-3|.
TGTGCCAGCAGTCTAACTGCTAGCACAGATACGCAGTATTTT
CASSLTASTDTQYF
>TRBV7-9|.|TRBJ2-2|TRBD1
TGTGCCTCCACCCATTCCGGACAGGGGGCGCTCAAATACACCGGGGAGCTGTTTTTT
CASTHSGQGALKYTGELFF
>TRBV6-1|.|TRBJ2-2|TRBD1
TGTGCCAGCAGTGAGCAGGGGGCGGTCGGGGAGCTGTTTTTT
CASSEQGAVGELFF
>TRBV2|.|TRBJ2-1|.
TGTGCCAGCAGTGACGGGGGCAGGGGGTCCGATGAGCAGTTCTTC
CASSDGGRGSDEQFF
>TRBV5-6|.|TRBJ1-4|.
TGTGCCAGCAGCTTGCCGGGGGGATCTAATGAAAAACTGTTTTTT
CASSLPGGSNEKLFF
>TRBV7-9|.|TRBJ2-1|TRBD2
TGTGCCAGCAGCCCGATTAGCGGGGCCTCCTACAATGAGCAGTTCTTC
CASSPISGASYNEQFF
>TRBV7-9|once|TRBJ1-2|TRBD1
TGTGCCAGCAGCTTAGGTTACCAGGGGGGCGGCTACACCTTC
CASSLGYQGGGYTF